What follows are 20 T cell receptor beta chains derived from one specimen sequenced in a study of siplizumab effects on memory and regulatory T cells (dated 2019 in TCRdb). The library was built by means of the immunoSEQ multiplex PCR assay. TCRdb stores this immuneACCESS table with in-frame sequences only. Part of the clones is absent; in the studies checked, under half of the shortfall reflects unresolved V genes, and no reason is known for the rest. The sample contains tens of thousands of clones, roughly 94% of them found a single time. Jointly, the top ten make up around 18% of the sample. Specimen: CD8+ T cells sorted from blood. These TCRs come from a human donor in good health.

The chain links TRBV19 to TRBJ2-7; 7 nucleotides agree with TRBD1. J gave up 0 bases and V 5 bases, and 4 bases lay outside the gene matches. CDR1 and CDR2 from the germline V gene are LNHDA and SQIVND (reference sequence). The CDR3 loop spans 14 amino acids. CDR3 amino acids: CASSGRQGSYEQYF. The DNA of the CDR3 is TGTGCCAGTAGTGGGCGACAGGGCTCCTACGAGCAGTACTTC. Based on the CDR3 plus reference TRBV19 and TRBJ2-7, the full variable domain is DGGITQSPKYLFRKEGQNVTLSCEQNLNHDAMYWYRQDPGQGLRLIYYSQIVNDFQKGDIAEGYSVSREKKESFPLTVTSAQKNPTAFYLCASSGRQGSYEQYFGPGTRLTVT.

The chain employs TRBV5-4 and TRBJ2-2; 16 bases line up with TRBD2. This CDR3 has 16 amino acids. Germline assignment: CDR1 SGHNT and CDR2 YYREEE (reference sequence). V lost 3 bases to trimming and J lost 6 bases; unmatched junction nucleotides: 2. CDR3 nucleotide sequence: TGTGCCAGCAGCTCGGGGACTAGCGGGAGGGCCGGGGAGCTGTTTTTT. Translation: CASSSGTSGRAGELFF. Filled out from reference TRBV5-4 and TRBJ2-2, the complete variable domain reads ETGVTQSPTHLIKTRGQQVTLRCSSQSGHNTVSWYQQALGQGPQFIFQYYREEENGRGNFPPRFSGLQFPNYSSELNVNALELDDSALYLCASSSGTSGRAGELFFGEGSRLTVL.

This rearrangement joins TRBV11-2 to TRBJ2-5; 7 bases fit TRBD2. The J segment lost 2 bases and the V segment lost 5 bases, leaving 8 bases of the junction unmatched. The CDR3 has 15 amino acids. From germline, CDR1 is SGHAT and CDR2 FQNNGV. CDR3 bases: TGTGCCAGCAGCCCGCCGGGACTACCTCAAGAGACCCAGTACTTC. It yields the protein CASSPPGLPQETQYF.

V usage is TRBV7-2 and J usage is TRBJ2-7; D is undetermined. Germline CDR1 and CDR2: SGHTA and FQGNSA. With 5 bases removed from V and 2 bases from J, the gap between germline ends came to 16 bases. The CDR3 runs to 15 residues. CDR3 nucleotides: TGTGCCAGCAGCCCGGGTATAGGCGGAGCCTACGAGCAGTACTTC. It translates to CASSPGIGGAYEQYF.

The V gene is TRBV7-9, the J gene TRBJ2-1, with 11 bases identical to TRBD2. The CDR3 is made up of 15 amino acids. Germline V gives CDR1 SEHNR, CDR2 FQNEAQ (reference sequence). The J segment lost 8 bases and the V segment lost 5 bases, leaving 8 bases of the junction unmatched. This chain's CDR3 is CASSPLAGDTYEQFF. The CDR3, as DNA: TGTGCCAGCAGCCCACTAGCGGGAGATACCTATGAGCAGTTCTTC.

The chain links TRBV7-8 to TRBJ2-1; TRBD2 aligns across 8 bases. The CDR3 loop spans 15 amino acids. Germline-derived CDR1 and CDR2 are SGHVS and FQNEAQ. With V trimmed by 1 base and J by 6 bases, 5 bases remained unmatched. The CDR3 region has the DNA TGTGCCAGCAGCTTAGTAGCGGGACCATTCAATGAGCAGTTCTTC. Translation: CASSLVAGPFNEQFF. The full variable domain, in which reference TRBV7-8 and TRBJ2-1 provide the parts outside the CDR3, is GAGVSQSPRYKVAKRGQDVALRCDPISGHVSLFWYQQALGQGPEFLTYFQNEAQLDKSGLPSDRFFAERPEGSVSTLKIQRTQQEDSAVYLCASSLVAGPFNEQFFGPGTRLTVL.

This clone has only one observation. The chain links TRBV11-2 to TRBJ2-5; 9 bases match TRBD1. Gene TRBJ2-7 matches the end of the DNA better, so the J call may be wrong. CDR1 is SGHAT, CDR2 FQNNGV, per germline. This CDR3 has 15 residues. CDR3 residues: CASSLADRGTYEQYF. The DNA for the CDR3 is TGTGCCAGCAGCTTAGCGGACAGGGGAACCTACGAGCAGTACTTC.

The CDR3 protein is CASSASAGQSYEQYF. CDR3 DNA: TGTGCCAGCAGCGCCTCGGCGGGACAGTCCTACGAGCAGTACTTC. The chain uses TRBV9 and TRBJ2-7; tentatively, D is TRBD1 (7 bases). V was pared by 3 bases and J by 1 base, with 14 bases between. This CDR3 is built from 15 residues. Per the germline V gene, CDR1 is SGDLS and CDR2 is YYNGEE.

This sequence joins TRBV2 and TRBJ1-2; 8 bases are a match to TRBD1. CDR3 length: 15 residues. V shed 2 bases, J shed 6 bases, and the junction held 8 bases outside the gene matches. Germline-derived CDR1 and CDR2 are SNHLY and FYNNEI. In DNA form, the CDR3 reads TGTGCCAGCAGTGAATCGACAGGGGAAAGGGATGGCTACACCTTC. Protein product: CASSESTGERDGYTF.

The gene calls are TRBV29-1 and TRBJ2-1; TRBD2 matches 7 bases. Germline V CDR1 and CDR2: SQVTM, ANQGSEA. The V and J ends lost 7 bases and 7 bases, in that order; junction bases with no gene match: 13. The CDR3 is 14 amino acids. CDR3: CSGHTSGGGNEQFF. The CDR3 DNA is TGCAGCGGTCACACGTCGGGAGGAGGAAATGAGCAGTTCTTC.

The chain joins TRBV30 to TRBJ2-5; D unresolved. The CDR3 consists of 13 residues. Germline CDR1 is GTSNPN and CDR2 is SVGIG (reference sequence). Trimming removed 4 bases from V and 2 bases from J, with 11 bases in between. CDR3 nucleotide sequence: TGTGCCTGGAAACCCTCCCGGCAAGAGACCCAGTACTTC. The encoded protein is CAWKPSRQETQYF.

The V call is TRBV21-1, the J call TRBJ1-5. TRBV21-1 is described as a pseudogene. This CDR3 contains 16 residues. The CDR3, as DNA: TGTGCCAGCAGACCTTTTGGGGGGCCAAGCAATCAGCCCCAGCATTTT. Protein: CASRPFGGPSNQPQHF.

CDR3 sequence (DNA): TGTGCCAGCAGTAGGACCACGGCGGGGGCACCGTCCTACGAGCAGTACTTC. Translation gives CASSRTTAGAPSYEQYF. The gene calls are TRBV28 and TRBJ2-7; D perhaps matches TRBD2 (7 bases). The CDR3 totals 17 residues. Trimming took off 5 bases at V and 1 base at J, with 21 bases between the two ends. Germline V gives CDR1 MDHEN, CDR2 SYDVKM.

J is TRBJ2-3 and V is TRBV27; 9 bases are shared with TRBD2. This CDR3 spans 15 amino acids. From germline, CDR1 is MNHEY and CDR2 SMNVEV (reference sequence). Trimming cost V 4 bases and J 4 bases; bases outside gene matches: 6. CDR3 amino acids: CASSSAGGGADTQYF. The CDR3 DNA reads as TGTGCCAGCAGTTCGGCGGGAGGGGGTGCAGATACGCAGTATTTT.

The CDR3 coding sequence is TGTGCCAGCAGCTTAGCGGGGGACGACGAGCAGTACTTC. This encodes CASSLAGDDEQYF. The J gene is TRBJ2-7, the V gene TRBV7-9; perhaps D is TRBD1 or TRBD2 (5 bases each). Trimming removed 0 bases from V and 5 bases from J, with 8 bases in between. The CDR3 has 13 amino acids. Germline assignment: CDR1 SEHNR and CDR2 FQNEAQ (reference sequence).

The gene calls are TRBV7-2 and TRBJ2-2; D unresolved. Germline CDR1 and CDR2: SGHTA and FQGNSA. Trimming removed 6 bases from V and 1 base from J, with 6 bases in between. The CDR3 is 13 residues long. The CDR3 region has the DNA TGTGCCAGCAGTTTGGGGAACACCGGGGAGCTGTTTTTT. Residues: CASSLGNTGELFF.

Only one count was recorded for this clone. The DNA is left out, because the CDR3 cannot be placed on it with certainty; the CDR3 is given as TCRdb lists it. This rearrangement joins TRBV6-5 to TRBJ2-5; the D call of TRBD2 is as the table states it, not checked on the DNA. The CDR3 is 15 amino acids long, termini counted. CDR1 MNHEY and CDR2 SVGAGI come from the germline V gene. CDR3: CASSSSTSGRETQYF.

The CDR3 DNA sequence: TGTGCCAGTAGATTTCCACGTTATGGAAATCAGCCCCAGCATTTT. This sequence encodes CASRFPRYGNQPQHF. This chain joins TRBV19 and TRBJ1-5, with D unclear. The CDR3 runs to 15 residues. The germline CDR1 and CDR2 sequences are LNHDA and SQIVND (reference sequence). V lost 6 bases, J lost 4 bases, and 16 bases lay in between.

The chain has TRBV6-5 and TRBJ1-2, with unresolved D. The CDR3 runs 15 residues. Germline CDR1 MNHEY, CDR2 SVGAGI. The V gene lost 0 bases and the J gene lost 2 bases, with 10 bases spanning the gap. The CDR3 protein is CASSYSMRANYGYTF. CDR3 in DNA: TGTGCCAGCAGTTACTCGATGAGGGCGAACTATGGCTACACCTTC.

The chain joins TRBV7-3 to TRBJ2-1; no definite D call. Germline CDR1 is SGHTA and CDR2 is FQGTGA. V lost 2 bases, J lost 2 bases, and 16 bases lay in between. This CDR3 is 17 amino acids long. The CDR3 sequence: CASSLDSPEMTYNEQFF. In DNA form, the CDR3 reads TGTGCCAGCAGCTTAGATTCCCCGGAAATGACCTACAATGAGCAGTTCTTC.